Listed below are T cell receptor beta chains from one sample, sequenced in a study of tumor and adjacent non-tumor tissue in lung cancer. TCRdb re-analysed the multiplex PCR reads in MiXCR, keeping a single row per CDR3 protein. The data contain about 98,000 distinct CDR3 sequences, 80% of them singletons. Sample: distant non-tumor lung tissue. Every receptor here comes from a man in his sixties with small cell lung cancer. The CDR3 runs from the conserved cysteine through the conserved F or W. Fields, in order: J gene, V gene, clone size, D gene, CDR3 DNA, CDR3 protein. D genes are given only for firm matches. Clone size, where shown, is once, few, many, or a class for clones that have expanded.

j_call: TRBJ2-1; v_call: TRBV12-3/TRBV12-4; clone_size: NA; d_call: NA; cdr3_nt: TGTGCCAGCAGTTTACGCCTCTACAATGAGCGGTTCTTC; cdr3_aa: CASSLRLYNERFF
j_call: TRBJ1-1; v_call: TRBV6-1; clone_size: NA; d_call: NA; cdr3_nt: TGTGCCAGTAGCCCTATGGGGTACGGGAACACTGATGCTTTCTTT; cdr3_aa: CASSPMGYGNTDAFF
j_call: TRBJ1-4; v_call: TRBV20-1; clone_size: NA; d_call: TRBD1; cdr3_nt: TGTAGTGCTAGTGACAGGGGGACTAATGAAAAACTGTTTTTT; cdr3_aa: CSASDRGTNEKLFF
j_call: TRBJ1-1; v_call: TRBV6-1; clone_size: NA; d_call: NA; cdr3_nt: TGTCCCAGCATGCCATCGAACACAGAAGCTTTCTTT; cdr3_aa: CPSMPSNTEAFF
j_call: TRBJ2-1; v_call: TRBV6-5; clone_size: NA; d_call: NA; cdr3_nt: TGTGCCAGCAGATACTCTGGGGGAGTGGGTAATGTGCAGTTTTTC; cdr3_aa: CASRYSGGVGNVQFF
j_call: TRBJ2-7; v_call: TRBV5-4; clone_size: many; d_call: TRBD1; cdr3_nt: TGTGCCAGCAGCTCGGACAGGGCCTACGAGCAGTACTTC; cdr3_aa: CASSSDRAYEQYF
j_call: TRBJ2-1; v_call: TRBV7-3; clone_size: NA; d_call: TRBD1; cdr3_nt: TGTGCCAGCAGCCAAGGACAGGGCATGGGGTTCTTC; cdr3_aa: CASSQGQGMGFF
j_call: TRBJ2-3; v_call: TRBV5-5; clone_size: NA; d_call: NA; cdr3_nt: TGTGCCAGCAGCCAAATCACAGATACGCAGTATTTT; cdr3_aa: CASSQITDTQYF
j_call: TRBJ2-1; v_call: TRBV6-2/TRBV6-3; clone_size: NA; d_call: NA; cdr3_nt: TGTGTCAGCAGTCGACAGGTAGGCCAGGGACGATACAATGAACAGTTCTTC; cdr3_aa: CVSSRQVGQGRYNEQFF
j_call: TRBJ2-3; v_call: TRBV4-1; clone_size: NA; d_call: NA; cdr3_nt: TGCGCCAGCAGCCAAGATCGGCCATCCAGGCCTCGCTCAACAGATACGCAGTATTTT; cdr3_aa: CASSQDRPSRPRSTDTQYF
j_call: TRBJ2-3; v_call: TRBV29-1; clone_size: NA; d_call: NA; cdr3_nt: TGCAGCGTTGATTCGGGAAACACAGATACGCAGTATTTT; cdr3_aa: CSVDSGNTDTQYF
j_call: TRBJ2-2; v_call: TRBV20-1; clone_size: NA; d_call: NA; cdr3_nt: TGCAGTGCCGCGGCCCACACCGGGGGGCTGTTTTTT; cdr3_aa: CSAAAHTGGLFF
j_call: TRBJ2-3; v_call: TRBV5-6; clone_size: NA; d_call: NA; cdr3_nt: TGTGCCAGCAGCCATCAGTGGTCGGCAGATACGCAGTATTTT; cdr3_aa: CASSHQWSADTQYF
j_call: TRBJ2-2; v_call: TRBV12-3/TRBV12-4; clone_size: many; d_call: TRBD1; cdr3_nt: TGTGCCAGCAGTTTAGGGGCAGGGGGAAACACCGGGGAGCTGTTTTTT; cdr3_aa: CASSLGAGGNTGELFF
j_call: TRBJ2-1; v_call: TRBV6-1; clone_size: once; d_call: TRBD2; cdr3_nt: TGTGTCAGCATCTTTAGCGGGGGTAGGAATGAACAGTTCTTC; cdr3_aa: CVSIFSGGRNEQFF
j_call: TRBJ2-1; v_call: TRBV11-2; clone_size: NA; d_call: NA; cdr3_nt: TGTGCCAGCAGCTTATATACAGGGTTGGTTGAGCAGTTCTTC; cdr3_aa: CASSLYTGLVEQFF
j_call: TRBJ2-2; v_call: TRBV4-1; clone_size: NA; d_call: NA; cdr3_nt: TGCGCCATCAGCCAAGTCGGCAGTAATGTTGGGGAGCTGTTTTTT; cdr3_aa: CAISQVGSNVGELFF
j_call: TRBJ2-4; v_call: TRBV7-8; clone_size: NA; d_call: NA; cdr3_nt: TGTGCCAGCAGCTTTGACCAGAGCATTCCGTACTTC; cdr3_aa: CASSFDQSIPYF
j_call: TRBJ2-1; v_call: TRBV29-1; clone_size: NA; d_call: TRBD2; cdr3_nt: TGCAGTGTTGAGGTAGCGGGAGTGGCCCCCAGCAAGCAGTTCTTC; cdr3_aa: CSVEVAGVAPSKQFF
j_call: TRBJ2-7; v_call: TRBV7-9; clone_size: NA; d_call: NA; cdr3_nt: TGTGCCAGCAGCTTAGGTCCTAGCTACTCTTACGACCAGTACTTC; cdr3_aa: CASSLGPSYSYDQYF
j_call: TRBJ2-1; v_call: TRBV6-1; clone_size: NA; d_call: TRBD2; cdr3_nt: TGTGCCAGCATTTTTAGCGGGAGTAGGAGTGAGCATTTCTTC; cdr3_aa: CASIFSGSRSEHFF
j_call: TRBJ2-1; v_call: TRBV12-3/TRBV12-4; clone_size: NA; d_call: NA; cdr3_nt: TGTTTCAGCAGTTTCCGCGCCCTCGCCGATGAGCAGTTCTTC; cdr3_aa: CFSSFRALADEQFF
j_call: TRBJ2-1; v_call: TRBV4-2; clone_size: medium-sized; d_call: NA; cdr3_nt: TGTGCCAGCAGCCAAGATTTCCGCGGTGAGCAGTTCTTC; cdr3_aa: CASSQDFRGEQFF
j_call: TRBJ2-7; v_call: TRBV7-9; clone_size: once; d_call: NA; cdr3_nt: TGTGCTAGCCGCTTGGGCGGTTGGCCATTGAGCTCCTACGAGCAGTACTTC; cdr3_aa: CASRLGGWPLSSYEQYF
j_call: TRBJ1-1; v_call: TRBV5-6; clone_size: NA; d_call: NA; cdr3_nt: TGTGCCAGCAGCTTAGGACAGCTTAACACTGAAGCTTCCTTT; cdr3_aa: CASSLGQLNTEASF
j_call: TRBJ2-2; v_call: TRBV5-4; clone_size: NA; d_call: TRBD2; cdr3_nt: TGTGTCAGCAGTTTTGTTAGCGGGAGATCCACCGGGGACCTGTTTTTT; cdr3_aa: CVSSFVSGRSTGDLFF
j_call: TRBJ2-1; v_call: TRBV20-1; clone_size: few; d_call: TRBD2; cdr3_nt: TGCAGTGCGAGAAGTCGTAGCGGGGTCTCCTACAATGAGCAGTTCTTC; cdr3_aa: CSARSRSGVSYNEQFF
j_call: TRBJ1-2; v_call: TRBV12-3/TRBV12-4; clone_size: NA; d_call: NA; cdr3_nt: TGTGCTAGCAGTGGGGGATACGCTAACTATGGCTACACCTTC; cdr3_aa: CASSGGYANYGYTF
j_call: TRBJ2-7; v_call: TRBV30; clone_size: many; d_call: NA; cdr3_nt: TGTGCCTGGAGACCAAGGACATCTACCTACGAGCAGTACTTC; cdr3_aa: CAWRPRTSTYEQYF
j_call: TRBJ2-7; v_call: TRBV28; clone_size: NA; d_call: TRBD1; cdr3_nt: TGTGCCTGCAGAACCAGGACAGGGGCCTACGAGCAGTATTTC; cdr3_aa: CACRTRTGAYEQYF
j_call: TRBJ1-1; v_call: TRBV20-1; clone_size: NA; d_call: NA; cdr3_nt: TGCAGTGCTTTTCCGGCGCAGCTCTCAGGGAACACTGAAGCTTTCTTT; cdr3_aa: CSAFPAQLSGNTEAFF
j_call: TRBJ2-2; v_call: TRBV29-1; clone_size: NA; d_call: NA; cdr3_nt: TGCAATGCCCGAGGGGGGGCGGACACCGGGGAGCTGTTTTTT; cdr3_aa: CNARGGADTGELFF
j_call: TRBJ1-2; v_call: TRBV4-1; clone_size: NA; d_call: NA; cdr3_nt: TGCGCCAGCAGCTATGGGGACGGCTACACCTTC; cdr3_aa: CASSYGDGYTF
j_call: TRBJ2-2; v_call: TRBV4-1; clone_size: NA; d_call: NA; cdr3_nt: TGCGCCAGCAGCCAAGAGGGACGGACCACCGGGGAGCTATCTTTT; cdr3_aa: CASSQEGRTTGELSF
j_call: TRBJ2-1; v_call: TRBV10-3; clone_size: NA; d_call: TRBD2; cdr3_nt: TGTGCCATCAGTACAGCGGGAGGGTGTTACAACGAGCAGCTCTTC; cdr3_aa: CAISTAGGCYNEQLF
j_call: TRBJ2-1; v_call: TRBV11-2; clone_size: NA; d_call: NA; cdr3_nt: TGCTCCAGCAGCTTCCAGTCCCTCGTAGAGCAGTTCTTC; cdr3_aa: CSSSFQSLVEQFF
j_call: TRBJ2-1; v_call: TRBV4-1; clone_size: NA; d_call: TRBD1; cdr3_nt: TGCACCAGCAGCCAACGGTTTGCCGGGACAGGGATCAACGAGCAGTTCTTC; cdr3_aa: CTSSQRFAGTGINEQFF
j_call: TRBJ2-1; v_call: TRBV29-1; clone_size: medium-sized; d_call: NA; cdr3_nt: TGCAGCGCTTCCGGGACGGCTTACAATGAGCAGTTCTTC; cdr3_aa: CSASGTAYNEQFF
j_call: TRBJ2-4; v_call: TRBV6-5; clone_size: NA; d_call: TRBD2; cdr3_nt: TGTGCCAGCAATTACGGGGGGTCGAGCAAAAACATTCAGTACTTC; cdr3_aa: CASNYGGSSKNIQYF
j_call: TRBJ2-7; v_call: TRBV4-1; clone_size: hyperexpanded; d_call: NA; cdr3_nt: TGCGCCAGCAGTTTCGACAGACTCTACGAGCAGTACTTC; cdr3_aa: CASSFDRLYEQYF
j_call: TRBJ2-6; v_call: TRBV20-1; clone_size: NA; d_call: NA; cdr3_nt: TGCAGTGCATCGCAGGGGACCAGGGTCAACGTCCTGACTTTC; cdr3_aa: CSASQGTRVNVLTF
j_call: TRBJ2-3; v_call: TRBV6-5; clone_size: once; d_call: NA; cdr3_nt: TGTGTCAGTACGTTCGGCGATATGCAGTATTTT; cdr3_aa: CVSTFGDMQYF
j_call: TRBJ2-3; v_call: TRBV29-1; clone_size: NA; d_call: NA; cdr3_nt: TGCAGCGTCGAGGGGGTAGCGGGCGCTAGCACAGATACGCAATATTTT; cdr3_aa: CSVEGVAGASTDTQYF
j_call: TRBJ2-7; v_call: TRBV11-2; clone_size: large; d_call: NA; cdr3_nt: TGTGCCAGCAGCTTAGAAGTCGGAGGCTACGAGCAGTACTTC; cdr3_aa: CASSLEVGGYEQYF
j_call: TRBJ1-3; v_call: TRBV28; clone_size: NA; d_call: NA; cdr3_nt: TGTGCCAGGAGTTTAGGGTTAGGGTCCGGAAACACCATATATTTT; cdr3_aa: CARSLGLGSGNTIYF
j_call: TRBJ2-3; v_call: TRBV7-3; clone_size: NA; d_call: NA; cdr3_nt: TGTGCCAGCAGCCCGGACTCAGGGAGGACAGATACGCAGTATTTT; cdr3_aa: CASSPDSGRTDTQYF
j_call: TRBJ2-5; v_call: TRBV7-9; clone_size: NA; d_call: TRBD2; cdr3_nt: TGTGCCAGCACCTTAAGGGCGGGAGTCCAAGAGACCCAGTACTTC; cdr3_aa: CASTLRAGVQETQYF
j_call: TRBJ2-5; v_call: TRBV12-3/TRBV12-4; clone_size: NA; d_call: TRBD2; cdr3_nt: TGTACCAACAGTCCCAATAGCGGGAGACAAGAGACCCAGTACTTC; cdr3_aa: CTNSPNSGRQETQYF
j_call: TRBJ2-5; v_call: TRBV7-9; clone_size: NA; d_call: NA; cdr3_nt: TGTGCCAGAAGCTTATCTATTGGTTACGAGACCCAATACTTC; cdr3_aa: CARSLSIGYETQYF
j_call: TRBJ1-1; v_call: TRBV11-2; clone_size: NA; d_call: NA; cdr3_nt: TGTGCCAGCAGCTTAGATCCGGGGTATGCTGAAGCTTTATTT; cdr3_aa: CASSLDPGYAEALF
j_call: TRBJ2-3; v_call: TRBV6-1; clone_size: NA; d_call: TRBD2; cdr3_nt: TGTGACAGTAGTGAGGTCGGGACTAGCGATGCTACGCAGTATTTT; cdr3_aa: CDSSEVGTSDATQYF
j_call: TRBJ2-3; v_call: TRBV11-1; clone_size: NA; d_call: TRBD2; cdr3_nt: TGTGCCAACAGCCTACGGACTAGCGGAACAGATACGCAGTATTTT; cdr3_aa: CANSLRTSGTDTQYF
j_call: TRBJ2-1; v_call: TRBV12-3/TRBV12-4; clone_size: NA; d_call: TRBD1; cdr3_nt: TGTGCCAGCAGTAAAACAGGGGTCTCATGGGTTGAGCAGTTCTTC; cdr3_aa: CASSKTGVSWVEQFF